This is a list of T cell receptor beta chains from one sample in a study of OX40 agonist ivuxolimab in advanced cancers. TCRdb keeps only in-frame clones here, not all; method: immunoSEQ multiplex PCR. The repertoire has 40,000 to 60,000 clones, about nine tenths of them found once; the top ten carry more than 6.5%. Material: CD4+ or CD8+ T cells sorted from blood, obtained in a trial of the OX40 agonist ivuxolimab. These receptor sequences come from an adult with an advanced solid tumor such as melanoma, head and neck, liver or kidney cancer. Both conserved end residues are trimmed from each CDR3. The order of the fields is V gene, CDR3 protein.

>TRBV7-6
ASSLSGDSYEQY
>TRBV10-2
ASGGIEQY
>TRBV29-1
SGANTEAF
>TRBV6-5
ASSQTGYTEAF
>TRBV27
ASSLSSEYEQF
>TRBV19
ASSIGSSYNEQF
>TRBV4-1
ASSQGQGNQPQH
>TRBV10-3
AISESFHLRYSGNTIY
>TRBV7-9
ASSVDGTGNTIY
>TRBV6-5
ASSYTGAGTEAF
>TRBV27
ASSSTGGQPQH
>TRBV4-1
ASSQDGLAARGEQY
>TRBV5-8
ASSSDRGRDEQF
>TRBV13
ASREQGALDEQY
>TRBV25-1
ASSSDANTGELF
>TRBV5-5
ASSLDGTDYQPQH
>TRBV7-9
ASSLGGTGGDQPQH
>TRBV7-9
ASSSPLLGSEAF
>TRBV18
ASSQDLYNEQF
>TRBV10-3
AISVRFILRDNHPHGYT